The 15 T cell receptor beta chains given below trace back to one sample, sequenced in a study of Ad26.COV2.S vaccination and SARS-CoV-2 variants. Stated treatment: around 19 received Ad26.COV2.S at low or high dose, single or two shots; about 5 received placebo; per-sample allocation not given. Sampling took place 63 days after the first vaccine or placebo injection. TCRdb keeps only in-frame clones here, not all; method: immunoSEQ multiplex PCR. Found here are approximately 400,000 clones, approximately 85% of them singletons; the top ten hold about 3.3%. The sequences come from peripheral blood, collected in a trial of Ad26.COV2.S vaccine versus placebo. Receptors originate from a person aged 18-65 years who received the Ad26.COV2.S COVID-19 vaccine or a placebo.

This chain connects TRBV4-3 to TRBJ2-3; 12 bases fit TRBD2. Germline CDR1 and CDR2: LGHNA and YSLEER. V gave up 2 bases and J gave up 1 base; unmatched junction bases: 1. The CDR3 consists of 16 residues. Here the CDR3 reads CASSQSSGRGTDTQYF. The CDR3 nucleotides read TGCGCCAGCAGCCAATCTAGCGGGAGGGGCACAGATACGCAGTATTTT.

This chain connects TRBV5-1 to TRBJ2-3; TRBD1 matches 7 bases. Germline V gene data show CDR1 as SGHRS and CDR2 as YFSETQ. J lost 3 bases, V lost 0 bases, and 10 bases had no gene match. The CDR3 extends over 17 amino acids. This CDR3 reads CASSLAGPGGKTDTQYF. For the CDR3, the DNA is TGCGCCAGCAGCTTGGCCGGTCCAGGGGGTAAGACAGATACGCAGTATTTT.

V usage is TRBV28 and J usage is TRBJ1-5; D is unresolved. The germline V gene encodes CDR1 MDHEN and CDR2 SYDVKM. The CDR3 spans 16 residues. The germline V and J ends were trimmed by 3 bases and 0 bases, with 12 bases remaining between them. For the CDR3, the DNA is TGTGCCAGCAGTTTCTCCGGATACTATAGCAATCAGCCCCAGCATTTT. This translates into CASSFSGYYSNQPQHF.

This clone was detected only a few times. This sequence joins TRBV9 and TRBJ1-3; D may be TRBD1 (5 bases). The CDR3 is 14 residues long. CDR1 SGDLS and CDR2 YYNGEE come from the germline V gene. V was pared by 5 bases and J by 0 bases, with 9 bases between. This chain's CDR3 is CASRGTASGNTIYF. DNA of the CDR3: TGTGCCAGCAGGGGGACCGCCTCTGGAAACACCATATATTTT.

This clone turned up a few times. The chain uses TRBV12-3 or TRBV12-4 and TRBJ1-5, with TRBD1 as a possible D gene (5 bases). The CDR3 is 13 amino acids. V lost 2 bases and J 7 bases, leaving 9 bases between the germline ends. This chain's CDR3 is CASSLLEGQPQHF. CDR3 in DNA: TGTGCCAGCAGTTTATTGGAGGGGCAGCCCCAGCATTTT.

This rearrangement joins TRBV12-5 to TRBJ1-5, with D tentatively TRBD1 (6 bases). Germline V gives CDR1 LGHNT, CDR2 FRNRAP. The CDR3 has 16 residues. V was trimmed by 5 bases and J by 7 bases, leaving 21 bases between them. The DNA for the CDR3 is TGTGCTAGTGGTACCACCGGGGGGGCCATCAAACAGCCCCAGCATTTT. As protein: CASGTTGGAIKQPQHF.

The chain is built from TRBV18 and TRBJ1-3; the D gene is possibly TRBD1 (5 bases). Trimming pared 0 bases from V and 0 bases from J, leaving 9 bases between. Germline lookup yields CDR1 KGHSH and CDR2 LQKENI. The CDR3 is 16 amino acids. The CDR3 region has the DNA TGTGCCAGCTCACCACCGGGACGGGCCTCTGGAAACACCATATATTTT. Encoded protein: CASSPPGRASGNTIYF.

This sequence joins TRBV18 and TRBJ1-6; D is perhaps TRBD1 (6 bases). Germline CDR1 and CDR2: KGHSH and LQKENI. The CDR3 covers 14 residues. Between the trimmed V and J ends, which lost 3 bases and 13 bases, there was a span of 16 bases. CDR3 sequence: CASSPGGEAVPLHF. The CDR3 DNA reads as TGTGCCAGCTCACCCGGGGGCGAGGCTGTTCCCCTCCACTTT.

In DNA, the CDR3 is TGTGCCAGCAGCTACTGGGACAGGGGTCGCAATGAGCAGTTCTTC. Amino acid sequence: CASSYWDRGRNEQFF. V usage is TRBV3-1 (or the pseudogene TRBV3-2) and J usage is TRBJ2-1, with 10 bases identical to TRBD1. Germline CDR1 LGHDT, CDR2 YNNKEL (reference sequence). This CDR3 comprises 15 residues. V lost 5 bases, J lost 6 bases, and 7 bases stayed unmatched.

V usage is TRBV19 and J usage is TRBJ1-5; the D is unclear. The CDR3 consists of 16 residues. Trimming shortened V by 0 bases and J by 1 base, and 10 bases separated the two germline ends. Germline V gene lookup returns CDR1 LNHDA and CDR2 SQIVND (reference sequence). The DNA of the CDR3 is TGTGCCAGTAGTATAGAGGCGGCGGCAAGCAATCAGCCCCAGCATTTT. This gives the protein CASSIEAAASNQPQHF.

This clone has only a few counts. V is TRBV5-6 and J is TRBJ1-2, with D unresolved. With 4 bases removed from V and 7 bases from J, the gap between germline ends came to 11 bases. The germline CDR1 and CDR2 sequences are SGHDT and YYEEEE. The CDR3 has 12 residues. The CDR3 DNA follows: TGTGCCAGCAGCCTGGGGAAGGGTGGCTACACCTTC. This encodes CASSLGKGGYTF.

The V and J genes are TRBV4-3 and TRBJ2-1; maybe TRBD1 (5 bases). Germline-derived CDR1 and CDR2 are LGHNA and YSLEER. V lost 0 bases, J lost 5 bases, and 14 bases lay in between. The CDR3 runs 16 residues. The CDR3 DNA reads TGCGCCAGCAGCCAAGACGGGCAGGGAAAGCACAATGAGCAGTTCTTC. It specifies CASSQDGQGKHNEQFF.

This clone was counted between two and nine times. The rearrangement uses TRBV6-5 and TRBJ2-2; TRBD2 might be the D (6 bases). The V gene's germline CDR1 is MNHEY and CDR2 SVGAGI. Deletions cut 3 bases from V and 2 bases from J, with 10 bases between. The CDR3 contains 15 residues. CDR3 protein: CASSYQRANTGELFF. CDR3 nucleotide sequence: TGTGCCAGCAGTTATCAGCGGGCCAACACCGGGGAGCTGTTTTTT.

V gene TRBV23-1 combines with J gene TRBJ1-1; no clear D gene. TRBV23-1 is given ORF status, its function remaining uncertain. The CDR3 sequence is 12 residues long. Deletions cut 4 bases from V and 4 bases from J, with 7 bases between. Here the CDR3 reads CASSRGGTEAFF. In DNA, the CDR3 is TGCGCCAGCAGTCGCGGTGGCACTGAAGCTTTCTTT.

This sequence joins TRBV19 and TRBJ2-1, with TRBD1 matching 10 bases. Germline CDR1 and CDR2: LNHDA and SQIVND (reference sequence). CDR3 length equals 19 residues. Trimming at V came to 0 bases and at J to 1 base, leaving 9 bases not matched to a gene. In DNA form, the CDR3 reads TGTGCCAGTAGTATAGACAGCCGACAGGGGGCGCGTTCCTACAATGAGCAGTTCTTC. Amino acid sequence: CASSIDSRQGARSYNEQFF.